These 28 T cell receptor beta chains came from one sample sequenced in a study of HIV-infected patients and healthy controls. TCRdb reanalysed the 5' RACE reads using MiXCR and keeps one entry per CDR3 protein. The sample yields under 70,000 distinct CDR3 sequences, about 19% seen once. What was sequenced was CD4+ T cells from blood. These receptors were obtained from a human donor in good health.

This chain connects TRBV12-3 or TRBV12-4 to TRBJ1-1, with a tentative D call TRBD1 (5 bases). The ends were cut back, 6 bases at V and 4 bases at J, with 9 bases in the middle. This CDR3 is built from 12 residues. Here the CDR3 reads CASRLGGTEAFF. CDR3 DNA: TGTGCCAGCAGACTGGGGGGCACTGAAGCTTTCTTT.

V usage is TRBV20-1 and J usage is TRBJ1-1, with D perhaps matching TRBD1 (6 bases). The germline V gene has CDR1 DFQATT and CDR2 SNEGSKA (reference sequence). The CDR3 runs 13 residues. V lost 4 bases and J lost 7, with 16 bases in between. The DNA for the CDR3 is TGCAGTGCTAATGATTGGGGGCCCCGTGAAGCTTTCTTT. This gives the protein CSANDWGPREAFF.

The chain joins TRBV24-1 to TRBJ2-5; 13 bases line up with TRBD2. The ends lost 5 bases at V and 1 base at J; junction bases unmatched: 6. The CDR3 contains 17 residues. Germline CDR1 is KGHDR and CDR2 is SFDVKD. CDR3: CATSGEGLAGAQETQYF. The CDR3 region has the DNA TGTGCCACCAGTGGTGAAGGACTAGCGGGGGCCCAAGAGACCCAGTACTTC.

The rearrangement links TRBV6-1 to TRBJ2-7, with TRBD2 identical over 9 bases. Germline V gene sequence: CDR1 MNHNS, CDR2 SASEGT. With 6 bases clipped from V and 1 base from J, the junction kept 7 bases outside the gene matches. The CDR3 spans 15 residues. The CDR3 is CASRRLAGSSYEQYF. In nucleotides, the CDR3 is TGTGCCAGCAGACGTCTAGCGGGATCGTCCTACGAGCAGTACTTC.

This clonotype was found a few times. The chain couples TRBV4-3 to TRBJ1-4; D is undetermined. The CDR3 consists of 13 residues. Germline CDR1 is LGHNA and CDR2 is YSLEER. Trimming cost V 3 bases and J 7 bases, with 9 bases left between them. The CDR3 DNA follows: TGCGCCAGCAGCCACCCTGGAATTGAAAAACTGTTTTTT. Translated, it gives CASSHPGIEKLFF.

This clonotype was seen many times. The V and J genes are TRBV29-1 and TRBJ1-2; the match to TRBD1 covers 8 bases. CDR3 length equals 12 residues. With V trimmed by 8 bases and J by 2 bases, 4 bases remained unmatched. From germline, CDR1 is SQVTM and CDR2 ANQGSEA. The DNA for the CDR3 is TGCAGCACCGGACAGGGAAACTATGGCTACACCTTC. Translating it yields CSTGQGNYGYTF.

This chain uses TRBV6-2 or TRBV6-3 with TRBJ2-1, with a possible D match to TRBD2 (5 bases). Trimming cost V 7 bases and J 3 bases, with 10 bases left between them. The germline V gene has CDR1 MNHEY and CDR2 SVGEGT. CDR3 size: 13 residues. CDR3 region: CASIHRDYNEQFF. DNA for the CDR3: TGTGCCAGCATTCATCGGGACTACAATGAGCAGTTCTTC.

This clonotype was detected many times. The V call is TRBV4-1, the J call TRBJ1-1, with D unresolved. The CDR3 has 17 residues. V was shortened by 0 bases and J by 5 bases, with 19 bases between the two germline ends. Germline lookup yields CDR1 MGHRA and CDR2 YSYEKL. The CDR3: CASSQDSQAVVGTEAFF. The CDR3 DNA follows: TGCGCCAGCAGCCAAGATAGCCAGGCTGTCGTTGGTACTGAAGCTTTCTTT.

Ten or more counts support this clonotype. The rearrangement uses TRBV10-3 and TRBJ2-5; 7 positions match TRBD1. Germline-derived CDR1 and CDR2 are ENHRY and SYGVKD. The CDR3 spans 14 residues. J lost 4 bases, V lost 5 bases, and 7 bases had no gene match. The CDR3 sequence: CAISTTGLGETQYF. CDR3 sequence (DNA): TGTGCCATCAGTACGACAGGGTTAGGAGAGACCCAGTACTTC.

The J gene is TRBJ2-6, the V gene TRBV19, with D perhaps given as TRBD1 or TRBD2 (7 bases each). V gave up 4 bases and J gave up 1 base, with 14 bases separating them. Germline V CDR1 and CDR2: LNHDA, SQIVND (reference sequence). This CDR3 spans 17 amino acids. This chain's CDR3 is CASSTLRGGSGANVLTF. In DNA form, the CDR3 reads TGTGCCAGTAGTACCCTCAGGGGGGGTTCTGGGGCCAACGTCCTGACTTTC.

This clonotype was detected a few times. This chain links TRBV20-1 with TRBJ2-1; no definite D call. Germline-derived CDR1 and CDR2 are DFQATT and SNEGSKA (reference sequence). The CDR3 extends over 14 amino acids. V was trimmed by 6 bases and J by 0 bases, leaving 12 bases between them. This CDR3 reads CSAAFYNSYNEQFF. The DNA of the CDR3 is TGCAGTGCCGCTTTCTATAACTCCTACAATGAGCAGTTCTTC.

This clonotype showed up many times. The chain carries TRBV7-2 and TRBJ1-6; the D is unclear. Germline-derived CDR1 and CDR2 are SGHTA and FQGNSA. This CDR3 has 14 residues. Trimming pared 0 bases from V and 7 bases from J, leaving 7 bases between. The CDR3: CASSLAATNSPLHF. The CDR3 DNA sequence: TGTGCCAGCAGCTTAGCGGCAACAAATTCACCCCTCCACTTT.

This clonotype was seen a few times. This chain uses TRBV6-6 with TRBJ1-6, with a weak D call TRBD1 (6 bases). The germline gives CDR1 MNHNY, CDR2 SVGAGI (reference sequence). Trimming pared 2 bases from V and 4 bases from J, leaving 21 bases between. The CDR3 spans 19 residues. This CDR3 is CASSYPKTGPGGYNSPLHF. The CDR3 DNA sequence: TGTGCCAGCAGTTACCCTAAAACAGGGCCGGGGGGATATAATTCACCCCTCCACTTT.

The V and J genes are TRBV29-1 and TRBJ1-1; D gene ambiguous. Trimming took off 4 bases at V and 5 bases at J, with 8 bases between the two ends. The CDR3 runs to 11 residues. Germline CDR1 reads SQVTM; CDR2 reads ANQGSEA. CDR3 amino acids: CSVGRATEAFF. The CDR3 DNA is TGCAGCGTTGGCCGGGCGACTGAAGCTTTCTTT.

In this sample, this clonotype turned up a few times. The chain links TRBV29-1 to TRBJ2-7; 8 nucleotides line up with TRBD1. The V segment lost 7 bases and the J segment 0 bases; nucleotides outside the gene matches: 11. The germline CDR1 and CDR2 sequences are SQVTM and ANQGSEA. The CDR3 has 15 amino acids. In DNA form, the CDR3 reads TGCAGCGCCCTGCGGGACAGGAAATTCTCCTACGAGCAGTACTTC. It specifies CSALRDRKFSYEQYF.

The chain combines TRBV24-1 with TRBJ2-3, with 7 bases that match TRBD1. The CDR3 runs 20 residues. The junction had 21 bases not matched to a gene; V was cut back by 3 bases and J by 4 bases. Germline V gene data show CDR1 as KGHDR and CDR2 as SFDVKD. The CDR3 protein is CATSDVIPSFQGDGPDTQYF. The CDR3 coding sequence is TGTGCCACCAGTGATGTGATTCCCTCGTTTCAGGGGGATGGTCCAGATACGCAGTATTTT.

The rearrangement links TRBV5-4 to TRBJ1-6; no clear D. The CDR3 consists of 13 residues. Trimming stripped 3 bases from V and 9 bases from J, with 10 bases between. Germline CDR1 SGHNT, CDR2 YYREEE (reference sequence). CDR3 nucleotide sequence: TGTGCCAGCAGCTGGACTCTTGGTTCACCCCTCCACTTT. As protein: CASSWTLGSPLHF.

The rearrangement links TRBV5-4 to TRBJ2-6; the match to TRBD1 covers 9 bases. CDR1 is SGHNT, CDR2 YYREEE, per germline (reference sequence). The CDR3 has 18 amino acids. The V gene end was trimmed by 4 bases and the J gene end by 1 base; junction bases not matched to a gene: 9. The CDR3 coding sequence is TGTGCCAGCAGCCCCCGGACAGGGGACCCTTCTGGGGCCAACGTCCTGACTTTC. Translated, it gives CASSPRTGDPSGANVLTF.

The chain carries TRBV19 and TRBJ2-1; 11 bases are a match to TRBD2. The trim removed 0 bases at V and 13 bases at J, leaving 14 bases unmatched. Germline V CDR1 and CDR2: LNHDA, SQIVND (reference sequence). This CDR3 has 17 residues. Here the CDR3 DNA reads TGTGCCAGTAGTATAGATATCACTAGCGGGGGCGCTTACGGCCAGTTCTTC. Translated, it gives CASSIDITSGGAYGQFF.

This clonotype was counted many times. This chain connects TRBV27 to TRBJ2-6; 9 bases agree with TRBD1. The CDR3 has 17 residues. V trimming: 4 bases; J trimming: 1 base; junction bases outside the gene matches: 5. Germline V gene sequence: CDR1 MNHEY, CDR2 SMNVEV (reference sequence). The chain's CDR3 is CASSSGQGFSGANVLTF. Written as DNA, the CDR3 is TGTGCCAGCAGTTCGGGACAGGGCTTTTCTGGGGCCAACGTCCTGACTTTC. The whole variable domain, filled in from reference TRBV27 and TRBJ2-6, reads EAQVTQNPRYLITVTGKKLTVTCSQNMNHEYMSWYRQDPGLGLRQIYYSMNVEVTDKGDVPEGYKVSRKEKRNFPLILESPSPNQTSLYFCASSSGQGFSGANVLTFGAGSRLTVL.

This chain uses TRBV12-3 or TRBV12-4 with TRBJ2-1, with 8 bases fitting TRBD2. V lost 2 bases to trimming and J lost 4 bases; unmatched junction nucleotides: 10. The CDR3 length is 17 residues. This CDR3 reads CASSLMPGLETYNEQFF. The CDR3 DNA reads as TGTGCCAGCAGTTTAATGCCGGGACTAGAAACATACAATGAGCAGTTCTTC.

This clonotype has just a few counts. CDR3 protein: CASSHGAEGTSGANVLTF. CDR3 nucleotides: TGCGCCAGCAGCCATGGAGCCGAGGGTACCTCTGGGGCCAACGTCCTGACTTTC. The chain recombines TRBV4-1 with TRBJ2-6, with D possibly being TRBD2 (5 bases). The CDR3 contains 18 residues. Deletions cut 3 bases from V and 0 bases from J, with 15 bases between. CDR1 and CDR2 from the germline V gene are MGHRA and YSYEKL.

This clonotype appeared a few times. This chain joins TRBV28 and TRBJ1-1; 7 bases fit TRBD1. From germline, CDR1 is MDHEN and CDR2 SYDVKM. The CDR3 loop spans 15 amino acids. Trimming removed 7 bases from V and 3 bases from J; junction bases left unmatched: 11. The CDR3 DNA reads as TGTGCCAGCAAGGACAGGATCGGTGGTTACACTGAAGCTTTCTTT. Translated, it gives CASKDRIGGYTEAFF.

This chain connects TRBV6-5 to TRBJ1-1; D call uncertain. Trimming took off 2 bases at V and 0 bases at J, with 4 bases between the two ends. The CDR3 contains 13 residues. CDR1 MNHEY and CDR2 SVGAGI come from the germline V gene. CDR3 in DNA: TGTGCCAGCAGTTACAGGGTGAACACTGAAGCTTTCTTT. The encoded protein is CASSYRVNTEAFF.

V usage is TRBV7-9 and J usage is TRBJ2-1, with D perhaps matching TRBD2 (7 bases). Looked up from germline, CDR1 is SEHNR and CDR2 is FQNEAQ (reference sequence). Trimming removed 8 bases at V and 4 bases at J, with 18 bases between. The CDR3 runs 15 residues. CDR3 protein: CASLARGAGYNEQFF. CDR3 DNA: TGTGCCAGCCTAGCACGGGGGGCCGGTTACAATGAGCAGTTCTTC. The full variable domain, with the rest looked up from reference TRBV7-9 and TRBJ2-1, is DTGVSQNPRHKITKRGQNVTFRCDPISEHNRLYWYRQTLGQGPEFLTYFQNEAQLEKSRLLSDRFSAERPKGSFSTLEIQRTEQGDSAMYLCASLARGAGYNEQFFGPGTRLTVL.

There are many counts of this clonotype. The gene calls are TRBV9 and TRBJ1-1; D gene unclear. CDR1 and CDR2 from the germline V gene are SGDLS and YYNGEE. There are 15 residues in the CDR3. Trimming took 0 bases from V and 4 from J, leaving 13 bases between them. The CDR3 region is CASSVGAGLSTEAFF. The CDR3 nucleotides are TGTGCCAGCAGCGTAGGTGCGGGTCTTTCCACTGAAGCTTTCTTT.

V and J are TRBV29-1 and TRBJ1-1; D is perhaps TRBD1 (6 bases). The germline V and J ends were trimmed by 6 bases and 10 bases, with 15 bases remaining between them. The CDR3 contains 11 residues. CDR1 is SQVTM, CDR2 ANQGSEA, per germline. The DNA of the CDR3 is TGCAGCGTAGAGGAACAGGGTGGAGCTTTCTTT. Encoded protein: CSVEEQGGAFF.

The DNA of the CDR3 is TGTGCCAGCAGCTTGGGACAGGGCAATCGCGAGCAGTACTTC. Translated: CASSLGQGNREQYF. V and J are TRBV5-5 and TRBJ2-7; 7 nucleotides line up with TRBD1. CDR3 length: 14 amino acids. Germline loops: CDR1 SGHKS, CDR2 YYEKEE (reference sequence). V gave up 0 bases and J gave up 6 bases; unmatched junction bases: 6.